Presented here are 20 T cell receptor beta chains from one specimen sequenced in a study of blood T cell repertoires in COVID-19. Generated by immunoSEQ multiplex PCR, the TCRdb table keeps only in-frame clones and is missing some. Of 25,000 to 35,000 clones listed, 85% are singletons. Sample: peripheral blood. The source of these receptors is a man older than 75 with active COVID-19.

V usage is TRBV23-1 and J usage is TRBJ1-5; D uncertain. TRBV23-1 is noted as an ORF with a role that remains uncertain. There are 17 residues in the CDR3. The V end was cut by 3 bases, the J end by 0 bases, with 15 bases between. CDR3 DNA: TGCGCCAGCAGTCAGGGTGGACGGGAAAATAGCAATCAGCCCCAGCATTTT. Translation: CASSQGGRENSNQPQHF.

Sample share makes this clone medium-sized (0.01 to 0.1%). The V call is TRBV6-5, the J call TRBJ2-7, with a weak D call TRBD1 (7 bases). Germline V lookup: CDR1 MNHEY, CDR2 SVGAGI. The CDR3 totals 14 residues. V lost 7 bases, J lost 5 bases, and 18 bases lay in between. CDR3 region: CASKEGAGKDEQYF. The CDR3 bases are TGTGCCAGCAAGGAGGGGGCAGGGAAAGACGAGCAGTACTTC.

The chain couples TRBV5-1 to TRBJ1-1; D remains ambiguous. CDR1 SGHRS and CDR2 YFSETQ come from the germline V gene. V was cut by 2 bases and J by 4 bases, with 9 bases left in between. CDR3 length: 13 amino acids. The CDR3 nucleotides read TGCGCCAGCAGCTTTGGCCGGGGCACTGAAGCTTTCTTT. This translates into CASSFGRGTEAFF.

The chain carries TRBV3-1 (or the pseudogene TRBV3-2) and TRBJ1-2; D gene unclear. Germline CDR1 reads LGHDT; CDR2 reads YNNKEL (reference sequence). Trimming cost V 0 bases and J 8 bases, with 13 bases left between them. This CDR3 region has 14 residues. CDR3 residues: CASSQDHTGRGYTF. CDR3 sequence (DNA): TGTGCCAGCAGCCAAGATCATACGGGAAGGGGCTACACCTTC.

V is TRBV3-1 (or the pseudogene TRBV3-2) and J is TRBJ2-7; D might be TRBD1 (5 bases). Trimming took off 1 base at V and 7 bases at J, with 11 bases between the two ends. The CDR3 totals 13 residues. Germline-derived CDR1 and CDR2 are LGHDT and YNNKEL (reference sequence). The CDR3 reads CASSQVGKGEQYF. The CDR3 DNA sequence: TGTGCCAGCAGCCAAGTTGGTAAGGGGGAGCAGTACTTC.

This sequence joins TRBV4-1 and TRBJ2-3; 7 bases line up with TRBD1. The CDR3 covers 14 residues. V gave up 4 bases and J gave up 4 bases; unmatched junction bases: 5. Germline lookup yields CDR1 MGHRA and CDR2 YSYEKL. The DNA for the CDR3 is TGCGCCAGCAGCCCGGGACAGTTGCCAGATACGCAGTATTTT. Amino acids: CASSPGQLPDTQYF.

The J gene is TRBJ2-7, the V gene TRBV3-1 (or the pseudogene TRBV3-2); 7 nucleotides align to TRBD1. This CDR3 has 15 amino acids. Germline values: CDR1 LGHDT, CDR2 YNNKEL (reference sequence). V was pared by 4 bases and J by 0 bases, with 6 bases of the junction left unmatched. CDR3 protein: CASSPYRDSSYEQYF. CDR3 bases: TGTGCCAGCAGCCCTTACCGGGACAGCTCCTACGAGCAGTACTTC.

The J gene is TRBJ2-3, the V gene TRBV7-2; D unclear. This CDR3 contains 14 residues. Germline loops: CDR1 SGHTA, CDR2 FQGNSA. The V gene lost 5 bases and the J gene lost 2 bases, with 11 bases spanning the gap. The CDR3 region is CASSPISSTDTQYF. CDR3 in DNA: TGTGCCAGCAGCCCTATAAGCTCCACAGATACGCAGTATTTT.

As to this clone: Sequence at one end of the junction differs from germline and may be a read error. The chain uses TRBV28 and TRBJ1-1; tentative D call: TRBD1 (5 bases). CDR1 is MDHEN, CDR2 SYDVKM, per germline. The CDR3 sequence is 15 residues long. The CDR3 sequence: CASSLSFQGQTEAFF. The CDR3 DNA reads TGTGCCAGCAGCTTATCGTTCCAGGGTCAGACTGAAGCTTTCTTT.

The chain links TRBV7-2 to TRBJ2-3; 11 bases are a match to TRBD2. Losses at the gene ends were 4 bases for V and 1 base for J; bases not matched to a gene: 4. The CDR3 has 16 residues. The V gene's germline CDR1 is SGHTA and CDR2 FQGNSA. The CDR3 DNA follows: TGTGCCAGCAGCTCGTCACTAGCGGGGGGCACAGATACGCAGTATTTT. This sequence encodes CASSSSLAGGTDTQYF.

This chain links TRBV6-6 with TRBJ1-2, with D possibly being TRBD1 (5 bases). Germline CDR1 MNHNY, CDR2 SVGAGI (reference sequence). This CDR3 contains 14 residues. V lost 10 bases and J lost 1, with 16 bases in between. This chain's CDR3 is CATWGGHNNYGYTF. The CDR3 DNA sequence: TGTGCCACGTGGGGGGGTCATAATAACTATGGCTACACCTTC.

This clone was observed a single time. This chain joins TRBV12-3 or TRBV12-4 and TRBJ1-2; no clear D. Trimming took 6 bases from V and 7 from J, leaving 12 bases between them. The CDR3 has 12 residues. CDR3 coding DNA: TGTGCCAGCAGCCTGGAGCCGAGTGGCTACACCTTC. The encoded protein is CASSLEPSGYTF.

This clone showed up just once. This rearrangement joins TRBV19 to TRBJ2-4; the match to TRBD1 covers 11 bases. Trimming at V came to 8 bases and at J to 3 bases, leaving 3 bases not matched to a gene. The germline V gene encodes CDR1 LNHDA and CDR2 SQIVND (reference sequence). This CDR3 has 14 amino acids. The CDR3 bases are TGTGCCAGTTCGGACAGGGGGCTCAAAAACATTCAGTACTTC. It specifies CASSDRGLKNIQYF.

CDR3 sequence (DNA): TGTGCCAGCCACAGGGAAGCCTATGGCTACACCTTC. Its translation: CASHREAYGYTF. The chain links TRBV6-5 to TRBJ1-2, with TRBD1 as a possible D gene (6 bases). Trimming stripped 8 bases from V and 4 bases from J, with 11 bases between. This CDR3 spans 12 amino acids. The germline CDR1 and CDR2 sequences are MNHEY and SVGAGI.

The CDR3 region has the DNA TGTGCCAGCAGTAGGCAGAGGACCTACGAGCAGTACTTC. Its protein product is CASSRQRTYEQYF. V gene TRBV27 combines with J gene TRBJ2-7; D is uncertain. The germline gives CDR1 MNHEY, CDR2 SMNVEV (reference sequence). CDR3 length: 13 residues. The V end lost 5 bases, the J end lost 2 bases, and 10 bases lay between the germline ends.

The rearrangement uses TRBV28 and TRBJ1-1, with D possibly being TRBD1 (5 bases). CDR1 MDHEN and CDR2 SYDVKM come from the germline V gene. Deletions cut 4 bases from V and 3 bases from J, with 18 bases between. This CDR3 contains 16 residues. In DNA form, the CDR3 reads TGTGCCAGCAGTTCGGGGGAGTTAAGTAGGGACACTGAAGCTTTCTTT. Amino acids: CASSSGELSRDTEAFF.

This clone was detected once. V gene TRBV6-5 combines with J gene TRBJ1-1; tentatively, D is TRBD1 (5 bases). V lost 0 bases to trimming and J lost 5 bases, with 10 bases between them. Germline V gene data show CDR1 as MNHEY and CDR2 as SVGAGI. This CDR3 comprises 14 residues. CDR3 sequence (DNA): TGTGCCAGCAGTTACTCGCAGGGAGGAACTGAAGCTTTCTTT. It specifies CASSYSQGGTEAFF.

This clone was observed a few times. J is TRBJ2-7 and V is TRBV5-1; 11 bases fit TRBD1. CDR1 and CDR2 (germline): SGHRS, YFSETQ. This CDR3 is built from 15 residues. Trimming cost V 4 bases and J 3 bases; bases outside gene matches: 6. This CDR3 is CASSGWGQGGYEQYF. The CDR3 nucleotides are TGCGCCAGCAGCGGCTGGGGACAGGGGGGCTACGAGCAGTACTTC.

The chain recombines TRBV2 with TRBJ2-5, with D possibly TRBD2 on 6 matching bases. Trimming shortened V by 4 bases and J by 5 bases, and 8 bases separated the two germline ends. This CDR3 region has 12 residues. CDR1 is SNHLY and CDR2 is FYNNEI in the germline V gene. The CDR3 region has the DNA TGTGCCAGCAGTGCGGGGGTGGAGACCCAGTACTTC. The encoded protein is CASSAGVETQYF.

The J gene is TRBJ1-6, the V gene TRBV27; 10 bases match TRBD1. CDR3 length: 14 residues. Germline CDR1 is MNHEY and CDR2 is SMNVEV (reference sequence). V shed 4 bases and J 9 bases; nucleotides not matched to a gene: 3. The CDR3 loop reads CASSSTGGGSPLHF. CDR3 coding DNA: TGTGCCAGCAGTTCGACAGGGGGCGGTTCACCCCTCCACTTT.